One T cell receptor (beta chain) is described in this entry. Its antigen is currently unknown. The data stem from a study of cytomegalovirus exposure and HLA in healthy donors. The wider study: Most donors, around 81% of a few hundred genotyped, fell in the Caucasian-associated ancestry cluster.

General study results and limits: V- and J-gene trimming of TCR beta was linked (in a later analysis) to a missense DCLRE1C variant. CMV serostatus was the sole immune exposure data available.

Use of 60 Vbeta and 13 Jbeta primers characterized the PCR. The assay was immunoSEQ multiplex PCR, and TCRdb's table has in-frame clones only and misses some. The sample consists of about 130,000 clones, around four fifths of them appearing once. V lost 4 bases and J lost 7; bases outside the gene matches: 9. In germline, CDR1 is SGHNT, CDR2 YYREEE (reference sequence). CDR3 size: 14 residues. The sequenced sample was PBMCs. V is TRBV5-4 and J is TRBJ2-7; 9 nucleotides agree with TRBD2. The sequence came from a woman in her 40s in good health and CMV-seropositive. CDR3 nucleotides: TGTGCCAGCAGCCTAGCGGGGCCGCCGGGGGAGCAGTACTTC. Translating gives CASSLAGPPGEQYF. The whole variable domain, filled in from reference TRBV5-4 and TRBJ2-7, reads ETGVTQSPTHLIKTRGQQVTLRCSSQSGHNTVSWYQQALGQGPQFIFQYYREEENGRGNFPPRFSGLQFPNYSSELNVNALELDDSALYLCASSLAGPPGEQYFGPGTRLTVT.